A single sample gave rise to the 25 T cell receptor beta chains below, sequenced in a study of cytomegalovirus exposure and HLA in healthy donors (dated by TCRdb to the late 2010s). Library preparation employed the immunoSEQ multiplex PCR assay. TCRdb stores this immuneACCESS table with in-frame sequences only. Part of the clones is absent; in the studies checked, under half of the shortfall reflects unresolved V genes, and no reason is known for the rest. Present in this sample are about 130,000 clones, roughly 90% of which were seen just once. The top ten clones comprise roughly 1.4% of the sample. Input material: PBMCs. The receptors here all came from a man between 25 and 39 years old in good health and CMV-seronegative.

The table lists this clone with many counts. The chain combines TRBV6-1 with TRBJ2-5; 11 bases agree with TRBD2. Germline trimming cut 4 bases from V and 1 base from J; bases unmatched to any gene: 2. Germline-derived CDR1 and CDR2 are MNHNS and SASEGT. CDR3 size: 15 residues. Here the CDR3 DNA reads TGTGCCAGCAGTGGACTAGCGGGGACCCAAGAGACCCAGTACTTC. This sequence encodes CASSGLAGTQETQYF.

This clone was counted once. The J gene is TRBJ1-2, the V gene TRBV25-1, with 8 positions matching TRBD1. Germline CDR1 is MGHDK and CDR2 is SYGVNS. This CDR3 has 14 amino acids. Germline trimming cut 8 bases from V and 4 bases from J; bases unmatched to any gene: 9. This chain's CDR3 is CASVPGTGAYGYTF. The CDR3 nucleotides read TGTGCCAGCGTTCCGGGGACAGGCGCCTATGGCTACACCTTC.

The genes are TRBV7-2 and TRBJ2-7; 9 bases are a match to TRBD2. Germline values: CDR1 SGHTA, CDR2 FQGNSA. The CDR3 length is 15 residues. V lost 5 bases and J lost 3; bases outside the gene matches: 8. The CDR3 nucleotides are TGTGCCAGCAGCCCCCAGACTAGCGGAGGCTACGAGCAGTACTTC. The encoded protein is CASSPQTSGGYEQYF.

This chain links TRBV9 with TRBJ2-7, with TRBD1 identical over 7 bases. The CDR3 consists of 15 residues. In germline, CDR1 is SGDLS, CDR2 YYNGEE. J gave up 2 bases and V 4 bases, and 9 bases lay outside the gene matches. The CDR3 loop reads CASSPRFDRAYEQYF. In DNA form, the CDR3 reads TGTGCCAGCAGCCCCCGTTTTGACAGGGCCTACGAGCAGTACTTC.

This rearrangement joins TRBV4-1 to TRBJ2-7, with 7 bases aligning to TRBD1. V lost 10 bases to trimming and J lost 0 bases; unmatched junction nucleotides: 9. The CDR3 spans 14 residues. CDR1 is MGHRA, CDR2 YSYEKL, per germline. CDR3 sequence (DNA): TGCGCCACCAAGAGGGGGCTTGACTCCTACGAGCAGTACTTC. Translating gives CATKRGLDSYEQYF.

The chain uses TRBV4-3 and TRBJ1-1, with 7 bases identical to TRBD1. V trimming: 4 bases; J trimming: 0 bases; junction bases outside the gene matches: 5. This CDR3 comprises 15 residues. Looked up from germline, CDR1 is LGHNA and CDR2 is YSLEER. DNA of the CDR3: TGCGCCAGCAGCCGCTCACAGGGGTTGAACACTGAAGCTTTCTTT. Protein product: CASSRSQGLNTEAFF.

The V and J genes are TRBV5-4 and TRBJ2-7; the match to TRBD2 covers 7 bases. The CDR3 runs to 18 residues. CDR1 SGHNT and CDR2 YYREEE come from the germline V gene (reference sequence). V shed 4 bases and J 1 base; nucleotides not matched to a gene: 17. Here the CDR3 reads CASSPGKGAGPISYEQYF. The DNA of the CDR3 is TGTGCCAGCAGCCCTGGTAAAGGAGCGGGGCCAATATCCTACGAGCAGTACTTC.

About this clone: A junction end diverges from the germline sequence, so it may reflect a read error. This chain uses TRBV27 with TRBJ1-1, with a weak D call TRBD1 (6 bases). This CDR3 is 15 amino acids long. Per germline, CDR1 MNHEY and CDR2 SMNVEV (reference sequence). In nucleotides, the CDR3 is TGTGCCAGCAGTCTATCGACAGGCCCGAACACTGAAGCTTTCTTT. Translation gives CASSLSTGPNTEAFF.

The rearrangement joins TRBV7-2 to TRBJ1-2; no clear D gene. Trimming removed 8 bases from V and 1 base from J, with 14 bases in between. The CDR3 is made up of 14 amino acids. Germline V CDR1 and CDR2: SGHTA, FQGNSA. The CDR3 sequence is CASPAIPLNYGYTF. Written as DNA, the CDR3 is TGTGCCAGCCCAGCGATCCCCCTTAACTATGGCTACACCTTC.

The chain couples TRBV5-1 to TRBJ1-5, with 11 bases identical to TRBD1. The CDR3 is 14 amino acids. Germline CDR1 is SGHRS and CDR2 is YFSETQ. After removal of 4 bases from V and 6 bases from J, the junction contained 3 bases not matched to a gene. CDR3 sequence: CASSTGTGGQPQHF. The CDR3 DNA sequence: TGCGCCAGCAGCACCGGGACAGGGGGTCAGCCCCAGCATTTT.

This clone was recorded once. The CDR3: CASSLIYSGRYEQYF. The DNA for the CDR3 is TGTGCCAGCAGTTTAATCTACAGCGGAAGATACGAGCAGTACTTC. This chain joins TRBV27 and TRBJ2-7; D may be TRBD2 (5 bases). The CDR3 spans 15 residues. Germline V CDR1 and CDR2: MNHEY, SMNVEV (reference sequence). Trimming left V 2 bases short and J 4 bases short, with 15 bases between.

CDR3 protein: CASSYGTGNNQPQHF. CDR3 nucleotides: TGCGCCAGCAGCTATGGGACAGGGAACAATCAGCCCCAGCATTTT. The rearrangement uses TRBV5-1 and TRBJ1-5; 9 bases align to TRBD1. The CDR3 spans 15 residues. Germline loops: CDR1 SGHRS, CDR2 YFSETQ. The V and J ends lost 3 bases and 3 bases, in that order; junction bases with no gene match: 4.

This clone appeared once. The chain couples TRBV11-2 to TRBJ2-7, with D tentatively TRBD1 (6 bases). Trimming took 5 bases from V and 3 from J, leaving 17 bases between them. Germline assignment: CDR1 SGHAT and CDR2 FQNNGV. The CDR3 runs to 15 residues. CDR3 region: CASSPPQGLRYEQYF. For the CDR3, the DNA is TGTGCCAGCAGCCCTCCCCAGGGGTTGCGCTACGAGCAGTACTTC.

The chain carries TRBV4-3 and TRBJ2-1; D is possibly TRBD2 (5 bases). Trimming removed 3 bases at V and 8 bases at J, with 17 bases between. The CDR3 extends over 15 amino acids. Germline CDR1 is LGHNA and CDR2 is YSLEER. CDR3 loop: CASSHPGSGIYEQFF. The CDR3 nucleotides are TGCGCCAGCAGCCACCCAGGATCCGGGATATATGAGCAGTTCTTC.

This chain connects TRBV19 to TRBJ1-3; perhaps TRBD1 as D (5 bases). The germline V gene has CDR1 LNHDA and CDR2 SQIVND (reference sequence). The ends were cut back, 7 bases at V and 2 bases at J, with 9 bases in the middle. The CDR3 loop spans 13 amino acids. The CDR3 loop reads CASTRVPGNTIYF. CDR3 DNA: TGTGCCAGTACCAGGGTACCTGGAAACACCATATATTTT.

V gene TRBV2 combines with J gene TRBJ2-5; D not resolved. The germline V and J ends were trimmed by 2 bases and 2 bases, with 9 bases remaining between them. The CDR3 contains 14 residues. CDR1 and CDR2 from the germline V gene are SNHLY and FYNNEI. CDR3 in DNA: TGTGCCAGCAGTGAATCTCTAAAACAAGAGACCCAGTACTTC. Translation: CASSESLKQETQYF.

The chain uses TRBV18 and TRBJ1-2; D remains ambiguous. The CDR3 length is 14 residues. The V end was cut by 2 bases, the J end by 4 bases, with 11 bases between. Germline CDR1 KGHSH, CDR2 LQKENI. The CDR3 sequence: CASSPVRDGYGYTF. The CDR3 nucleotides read TGTGCCAGCTCACCAGTTCGGGATGGCTATGGCTACACCTTC.

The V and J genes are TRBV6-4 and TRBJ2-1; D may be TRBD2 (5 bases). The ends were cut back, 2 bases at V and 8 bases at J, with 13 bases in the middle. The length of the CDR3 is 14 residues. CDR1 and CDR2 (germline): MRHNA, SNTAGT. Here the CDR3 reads CASSDGRGHDEQFF. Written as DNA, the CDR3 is TGTGCCAGCAGTGACGGGCGCGGGCACGATGAGCAGTTCTTC.

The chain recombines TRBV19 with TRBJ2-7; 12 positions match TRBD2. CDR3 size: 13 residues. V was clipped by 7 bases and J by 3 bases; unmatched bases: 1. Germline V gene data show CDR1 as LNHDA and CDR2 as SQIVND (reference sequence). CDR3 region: CASKLAGGYEQYF. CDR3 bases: TGTGCCAGTAAACTAGCGGGAGGCTACGAGCAGTACTTC.

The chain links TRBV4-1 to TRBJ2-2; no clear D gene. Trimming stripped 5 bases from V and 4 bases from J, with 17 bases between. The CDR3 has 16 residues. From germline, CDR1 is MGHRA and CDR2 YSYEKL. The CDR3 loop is CASSEGRTASTGELFF. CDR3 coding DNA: TGCGCCAGCAGCGAAGGGCGTACAGCTTCCACCGGGGAGCTGTTTTTT.

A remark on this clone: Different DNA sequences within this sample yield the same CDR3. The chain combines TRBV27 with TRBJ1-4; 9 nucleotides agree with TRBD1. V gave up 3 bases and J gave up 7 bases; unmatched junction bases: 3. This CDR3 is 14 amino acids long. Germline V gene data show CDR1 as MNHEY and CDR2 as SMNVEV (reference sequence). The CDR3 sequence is CASSFRDRAEKLFF. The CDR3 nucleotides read TGTGCCAGCAGTTTCCGGGACAGGGCTGAAAAACTGTTTTTT. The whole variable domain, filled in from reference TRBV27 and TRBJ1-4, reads EAQVTQNPRYLITVTGKKLTVTCSQNMNHEYMSWYRQDPGLGLRQIYYSMNVEVTDKGDVPEGYKVSRKEKRNFPLILESPSPNQTSLYFCASSFRDRAEKLFFGSGTQLSVL.

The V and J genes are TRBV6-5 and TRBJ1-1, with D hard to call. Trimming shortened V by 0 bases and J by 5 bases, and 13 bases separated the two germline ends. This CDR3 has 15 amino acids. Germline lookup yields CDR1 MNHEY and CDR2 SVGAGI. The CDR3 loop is CASSYSIGSGTEAFF. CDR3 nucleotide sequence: TGTGCCAGCAGTTACTCGATAGGGTCGGGAACTGAAGCTTTCTTT.

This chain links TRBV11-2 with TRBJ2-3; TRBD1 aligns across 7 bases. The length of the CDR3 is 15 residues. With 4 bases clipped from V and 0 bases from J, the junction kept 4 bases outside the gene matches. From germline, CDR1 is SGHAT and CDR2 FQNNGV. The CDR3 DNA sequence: TGTGCCAGCAGCTCTGGACAGGCTAGCACAGATACGCAGTATTTT. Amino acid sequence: CASSSGQASTDTQYF.

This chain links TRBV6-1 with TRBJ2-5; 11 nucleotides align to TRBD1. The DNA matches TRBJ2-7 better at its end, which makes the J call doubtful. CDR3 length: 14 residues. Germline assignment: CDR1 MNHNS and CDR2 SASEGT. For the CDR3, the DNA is TGTGCCAGCAGTCAAGGGACAGGGGGCTACGAGCAGTACTTC. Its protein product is CASSQGTGGYEQYF.

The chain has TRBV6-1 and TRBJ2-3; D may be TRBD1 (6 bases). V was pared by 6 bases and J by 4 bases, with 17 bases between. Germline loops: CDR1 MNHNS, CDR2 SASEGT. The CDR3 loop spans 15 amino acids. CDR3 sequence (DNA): TGTGCCAGCAGGTCAGGGGATGGTACGGCAGATACGCAGTATTTT. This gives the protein CASRSGDGTADTQYF.